The present T cell receptor beta chain was sequenced within a study of radiotherapy plus CTLA-4 blockade in lung cancer. This clone was detected only a few times. The target antigen is unknown. Study-wide results and limits: After treatment with radiotherapy plus ipilimumab, TCR clones that came from the tumor expanded in blood.

Some clones are missing from TCRdb's copy, which holds only in-frame ones; the method was immunoSEQ multiplex PCR. The sample includes about 97,000 clones, 65% to 80% of them seen just once. CDR3 length: 13 amino acids. Germline CDR1 reads ENHRY; CDR2 reads SYGVKD. V was clipped by 6 bases and J by 4 bases, with 10 bases between them. Alongside CTLA-4 blockade with ipilimumab, patients with chemo-refractory metastatic non-small-cell lung cancer received focal radiation. The chain links TRBV10-3 to TRBJ1-5, with D maybe TRBD1 (5 bases). This sequence originates from a human donor with non-small cell lung cancer who had a partial response to radiotherapy plus ipilimumab. Some clones in this sample may be carry-over from other donors' samples. Sequenced material: peripheral blood, taken from a patient treated with radiotherapy plus ipilimumab. The CDR3 spells CAISPDRNQPQHF. CDR3 in DNA: TGTGCCATCAGCCCTGACAGAAATCAGCCCCAGCATTTT.